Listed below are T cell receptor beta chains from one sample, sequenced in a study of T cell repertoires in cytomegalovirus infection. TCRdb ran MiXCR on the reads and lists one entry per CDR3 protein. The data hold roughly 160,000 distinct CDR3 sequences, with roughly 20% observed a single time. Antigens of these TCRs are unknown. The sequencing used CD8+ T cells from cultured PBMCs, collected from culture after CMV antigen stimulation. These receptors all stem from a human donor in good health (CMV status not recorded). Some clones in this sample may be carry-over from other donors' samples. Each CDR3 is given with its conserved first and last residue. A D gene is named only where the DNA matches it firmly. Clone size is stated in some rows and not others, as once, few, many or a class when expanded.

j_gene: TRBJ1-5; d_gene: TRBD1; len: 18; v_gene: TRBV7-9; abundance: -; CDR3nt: TGTGCCAGCAGCTCCCGAACCGGGGACAGCAATAGCAATCAGCCCCAGCATTTT; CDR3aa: CASSSRTGDSNSNQPQHF
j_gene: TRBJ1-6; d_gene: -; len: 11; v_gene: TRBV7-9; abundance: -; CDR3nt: TGTGCCAGCAGCTCGCGTTCACCCCTCCACTTT; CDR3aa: CASSSRSPLHF
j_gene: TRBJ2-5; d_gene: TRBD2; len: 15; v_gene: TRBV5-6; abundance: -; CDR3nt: TGTGCCAGCAGCTTACTAGCGGGGGACTTAGAGACCCAGTACTTC; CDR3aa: CASSLLAGDLETQYF
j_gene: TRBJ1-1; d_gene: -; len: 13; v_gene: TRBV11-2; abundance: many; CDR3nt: TGTGCCAGCAGTTTTGACAGAAACACTGAAGCTTTCTTT; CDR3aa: CASSFDRNTEAFF
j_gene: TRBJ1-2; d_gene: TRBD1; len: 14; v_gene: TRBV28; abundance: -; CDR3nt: TGTGCCAGCAGTTTCCTAAGACAGGGCTATGGCTACACCTTC; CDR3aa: CASSFLRQGYGYTF
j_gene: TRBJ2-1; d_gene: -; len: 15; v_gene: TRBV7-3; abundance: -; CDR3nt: TGTGCCAGCAGCTTAACCGGAAGGTCCCTCGATGAGCAGTTCTTC; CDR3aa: CASSLTGRSLDEQFF
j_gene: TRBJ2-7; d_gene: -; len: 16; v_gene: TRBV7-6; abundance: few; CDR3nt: TGTGCCAGCAGCATCGAGGGGGGACTACCAACCTACGAGCAGTACTTC; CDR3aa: CASSIEGGLPTYEQYF
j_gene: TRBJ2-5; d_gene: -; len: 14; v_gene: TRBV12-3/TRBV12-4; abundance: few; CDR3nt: TGTGCCAGCAGTTTAGCGATTGGAGGAGAGACCCAGTACTTC; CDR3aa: CASSLAIGGETQYF
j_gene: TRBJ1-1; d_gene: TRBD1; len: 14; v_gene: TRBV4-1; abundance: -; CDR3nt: TGCGCCAGCAGCCAGAGGACAGGGGGCACTGAAGCTTTCTTT; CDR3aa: CASSQRTGGTEAFF
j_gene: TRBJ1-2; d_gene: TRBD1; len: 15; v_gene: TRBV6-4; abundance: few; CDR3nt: TGTGCCAGCAGTGATTCGACAGGGGGCGACTATGGCTACACCTTC; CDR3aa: CASSDSTGGDYGYTF
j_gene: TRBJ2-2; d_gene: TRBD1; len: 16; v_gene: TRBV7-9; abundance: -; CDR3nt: TGTGCCAGCAGCTCTCGACAGGGGCCGAACACCGGGGAGCTGTTTTTT; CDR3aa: CASSSRQGPNTGELFF
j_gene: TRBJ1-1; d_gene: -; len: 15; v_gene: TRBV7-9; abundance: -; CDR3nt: TGTGCCAGCAGCTCGGAGGCGGATGAGTACACTGAAGCTTTCTTT; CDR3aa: CASSSEADEYTEAFF
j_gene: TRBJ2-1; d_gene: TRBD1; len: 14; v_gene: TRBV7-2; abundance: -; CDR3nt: TGTGCCAGCAGCTACGATCAGACAGGGCATGAGCAGTTCTTC; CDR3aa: CASSYDQTGHEQFF
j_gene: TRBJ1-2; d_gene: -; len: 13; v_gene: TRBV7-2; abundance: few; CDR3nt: TGTGCCAGCCCTCATGGGGGGGGCGATGGCTACACCTTC; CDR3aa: CASPHGGGDGYTF
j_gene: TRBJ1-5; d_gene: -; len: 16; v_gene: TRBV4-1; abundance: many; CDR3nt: TGCGCCAGCAGCCTCAACAGGGATTATAGCAATCAGCCCCAGCATTTT; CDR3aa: CASSLNRDYSNQPQHF
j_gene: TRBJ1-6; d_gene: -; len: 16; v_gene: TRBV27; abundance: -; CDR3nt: TGTGCCAGCGGTCAACTCGGGACGGAATATAATTCACCCCTCCACTTT; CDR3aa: CASGQLGTEYNSPLHF
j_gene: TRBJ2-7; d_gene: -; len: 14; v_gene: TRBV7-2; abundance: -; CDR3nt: TGTGCCAGCAGCTTCAACAGGGCGATGTACGAGCAGTACTTC; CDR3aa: CASSFNRAMYEQYF
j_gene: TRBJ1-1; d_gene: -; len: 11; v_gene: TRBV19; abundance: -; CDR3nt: TGTGCCAGTAGTACAGGACCCGAAGCTTTCTTT; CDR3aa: CASSTGPEAFF
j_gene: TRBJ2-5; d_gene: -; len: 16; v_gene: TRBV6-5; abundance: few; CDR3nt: TGTGCCAGCAGTCCGACCTTAGGGGGAGGGCGGGAGACCCAGTACTTC; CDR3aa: CASSPTLGGGRETQYF
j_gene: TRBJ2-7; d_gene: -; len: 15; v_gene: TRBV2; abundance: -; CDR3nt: TGTGCCAGCAGTGAATCCCGGCACCTCTCCTACGAGCAGTACTTC; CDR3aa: CASSESRHLSYEQYF
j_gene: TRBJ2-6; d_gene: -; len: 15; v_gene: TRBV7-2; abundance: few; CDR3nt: TGTGCCAGCAGCCTCACGGGGATGGGGGCCAACGTCCTGACTTTC; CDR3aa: CASSLTGMGANVLTF
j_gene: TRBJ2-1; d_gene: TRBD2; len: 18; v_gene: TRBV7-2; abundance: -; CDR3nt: TGTGCCAGCAGCCATCTCCCCCACGTGCGGGGGGCCGGGGATGAGCAGTTCTTC; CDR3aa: CASSHLPHVRGAGDEQFF
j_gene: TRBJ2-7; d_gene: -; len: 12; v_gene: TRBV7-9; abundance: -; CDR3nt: TGTGCCAGCAGCTTACCTAGACTGGAGCAGTACTTC; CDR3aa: CASSLPRLEQYF
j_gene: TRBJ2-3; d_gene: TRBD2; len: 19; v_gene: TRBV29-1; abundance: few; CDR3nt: TGCAGCGTTGCCCTCCGGGGTAGCGGGGGGGCGTTGAGCACAGATACGCAGTATTTT; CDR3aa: CSVALRGSGGALSTDTQYF
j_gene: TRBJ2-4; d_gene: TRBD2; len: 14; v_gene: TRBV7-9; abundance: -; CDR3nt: TGTGCCAGCAGCCGGGGGGAAGTCAAAAACATTCAGTACTTC; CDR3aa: CASSRGEVKNIQYF
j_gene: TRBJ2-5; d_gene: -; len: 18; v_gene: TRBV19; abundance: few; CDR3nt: TGTGCCAGTAGTATAACGCTAGTCTCCGGTGGGACGAAAGAGACCCAGTACTTC; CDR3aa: CASSITLVSGGTKETQYF
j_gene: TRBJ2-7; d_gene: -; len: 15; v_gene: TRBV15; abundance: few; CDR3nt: TGTGCCACCAGCAGAGATAAGGACTTTTTGTACGAGCAGTACTTC; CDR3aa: CATSRDKDFLYEQYF
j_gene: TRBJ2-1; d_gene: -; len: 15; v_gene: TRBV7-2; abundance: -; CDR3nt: TGTGCCAGCAGCTTAGGGTCGGTCTCCTACAATGAGCAGTTCTTC; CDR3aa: CASSLGSVSYNEQFF
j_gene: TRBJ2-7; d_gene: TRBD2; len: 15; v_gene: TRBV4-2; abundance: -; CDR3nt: TGTGCCAGCAGCCAAACGGGACTAGCCGATAGCGAGCAGTACTTC; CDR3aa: CASSQTGLADSEQYF
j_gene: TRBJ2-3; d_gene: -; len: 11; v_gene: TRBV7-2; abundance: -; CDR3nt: TGTGCCAGCCGCGCCACAGATACGCAGTATTTT; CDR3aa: CASRATDTQYF
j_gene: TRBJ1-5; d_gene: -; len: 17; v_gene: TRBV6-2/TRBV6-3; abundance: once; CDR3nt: TGTGCCAGCAGTTACTCGCCGCTCAGAGTCAGCAATCAGCCCCAGCATTTT; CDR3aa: CASSYSPLRVSNQPQHF
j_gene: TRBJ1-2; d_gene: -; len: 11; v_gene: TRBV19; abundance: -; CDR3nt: TGTGCCAGTAGCCAGGGAGGTGGCTACACCTTC; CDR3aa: CASSQGGGYTF
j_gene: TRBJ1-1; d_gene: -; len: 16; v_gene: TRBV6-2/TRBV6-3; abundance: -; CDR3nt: TGTGCCAGCAGTTATCTGGCAGGGGACCCGAACACTGAAGCTTTCTTT; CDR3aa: CASSYLAGDPNTEAFF
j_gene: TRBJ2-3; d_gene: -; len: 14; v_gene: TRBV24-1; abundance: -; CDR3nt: TGTGCCACCAGAGGGGTGACTAGTTCTGATACGCAGTATTTT; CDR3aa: CATRGVTSSDTQYF
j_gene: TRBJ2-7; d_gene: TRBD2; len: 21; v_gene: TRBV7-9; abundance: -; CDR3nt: TGTGCCAGCAGCTTAATTTTCGGGACTAGCGGGGGGGCCATCCTAACCTACGAGCAGTACTTC; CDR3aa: CASSLIFGTSGGAILTYEQYF
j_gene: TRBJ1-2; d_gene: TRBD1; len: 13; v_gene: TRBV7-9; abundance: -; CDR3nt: TGTGCCAGCAGCCAGGGGGGCGGCTATGGCTACACCTTC; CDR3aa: CASSQGGGYGYTF
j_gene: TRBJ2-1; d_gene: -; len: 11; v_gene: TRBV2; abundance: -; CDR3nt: TGTGCCAGCAGTGACCCCCGGGAGCAGTTCTTC; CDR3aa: CASSDPREQFF
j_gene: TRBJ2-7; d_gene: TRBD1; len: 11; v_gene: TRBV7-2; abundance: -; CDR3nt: TGTGCCAGCAGCTCCCGACAGGGACAGTACTTC; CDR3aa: CASSSRQGQYF
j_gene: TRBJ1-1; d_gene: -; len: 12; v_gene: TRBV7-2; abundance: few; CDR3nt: TGTGCCAGCAGCTTAGAAGTAACTGAAGCTTTCTTT; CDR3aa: CASSLEVTEAFF
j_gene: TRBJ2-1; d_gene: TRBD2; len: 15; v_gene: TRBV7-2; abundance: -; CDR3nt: TGTGCCAGCAGCCTCCGGCTAGCGGGGGACAATGAGCAGTTCTTC; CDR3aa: CASSLRLAGDNEQFF
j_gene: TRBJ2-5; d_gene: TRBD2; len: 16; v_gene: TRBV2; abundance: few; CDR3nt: TGTGCCAGCAGTGAAATACTAGCGGGGGAAGGAGAGACCCAGTACTTC; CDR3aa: CASSEILAGEGETQYF
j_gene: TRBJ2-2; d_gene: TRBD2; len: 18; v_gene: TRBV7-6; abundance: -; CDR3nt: TGTGCCAGCAGGCCTAGACCCACTAGCGGGGGAAACACCGGGGAGCTGTTTTTT; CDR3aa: CASRPRPTSGGNTGELFF
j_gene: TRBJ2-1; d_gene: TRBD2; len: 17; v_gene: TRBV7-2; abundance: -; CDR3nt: TGTGCCAGCAGCTCCCCCGGCGAGCGGGGGGAACACAATGAGCAGTTCTTC; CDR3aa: CASSSPGERGEHNEQFF
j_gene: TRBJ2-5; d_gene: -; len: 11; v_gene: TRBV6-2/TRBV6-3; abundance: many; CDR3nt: TGTGCCAGCAGTTACCAAGAGACCCAGTACTTC; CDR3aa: CASSYQETQYF
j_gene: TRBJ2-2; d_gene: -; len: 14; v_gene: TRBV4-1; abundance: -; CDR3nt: TGCGCCAGCAGCCAAAACGGGGCCCCCGGGGAGCTGTTTTTT; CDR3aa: CASSQNGAPGELFF
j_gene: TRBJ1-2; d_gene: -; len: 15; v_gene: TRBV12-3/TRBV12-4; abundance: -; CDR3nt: TGTGCCAGCAGTTTACGGGTTCAGGGGATCTATGGCTACACCTTC; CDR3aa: CASSLRVQGIYGYTF
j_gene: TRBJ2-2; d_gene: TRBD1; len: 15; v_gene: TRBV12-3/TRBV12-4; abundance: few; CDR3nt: TGTGCCAGCAGCCTGGGACAGCCGAACACCGGGGAGCTGTTTTTT; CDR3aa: CASSLGQPNTGELFF
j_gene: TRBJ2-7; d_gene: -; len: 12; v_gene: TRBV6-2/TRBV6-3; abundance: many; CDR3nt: TGTGCCAGCACCCCAGGCTACTACGAGCAGTACTTC; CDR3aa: CASTPGYYEQYF
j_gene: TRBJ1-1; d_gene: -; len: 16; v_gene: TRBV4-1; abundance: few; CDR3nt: TGCGCCAGCAGCCAAGATACAAACAGATTGAGCACTGAAGCTTTCTTT; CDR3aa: CASSQDTNRLSTEAFF
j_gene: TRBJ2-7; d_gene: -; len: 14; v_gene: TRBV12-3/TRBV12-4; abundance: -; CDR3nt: TGTGCCAGCAGTTCAGGGAGGCCCTCCTACGAGCAGTACTTC; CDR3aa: CASSSGRPSYEQYF
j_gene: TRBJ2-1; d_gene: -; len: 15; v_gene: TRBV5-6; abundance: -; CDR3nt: TGTGCCAGCAGCTTGGAGGGCCTAGCTAGCAATGAGCAGTTCTTC; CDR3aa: CASSLEGLASNEQFF